The text below deals with one T cell receptor (beta chain). V lost 8 bases to trimming and J lost 0 bases, with 17 bases between them. Germline values: CDR1 KGHSH, CDR2 LQKENI. CDR3 length equals 15 residues. This record comes from a study of shared clonotypes between healthy human individuals. Here immunoSEQ multiplex PCR was the method, and the copy in TCRdb shows in-frame clones only, minus some. Of about 1.5 million clones listed, 95% to 99% are singletons. The sample was naive CD4+ T cells sorted from blood. The subset is: CD45RA+ positively selected. The chain has TRBV18 and TRBJ2-7; D tentatively fits TRBD1 or TRBD2 (6 bases each). The TCR comes from a man younger than 40 in good health. The CDR3 nucleotides read TGTGCCAGCGCCCCGGGGGCACTTAGCTCCTACGAGCAGTACTTC. Translation: CASAPGALSSYEQYF.